The following is a T cell receptor beta chain sequence with its context. What it binds is not known. The template was total RNA from whole blood, with no T cell sorting. For each CDR3 protein, TCRdb gives one entry from its re-call of the 5' RACE reads, without DNA. The sample data list 110,000 or so distinct CDR3 sequences. CDR1 is SEHNR, CDR2 FQNEAQ, per germline (reference sequence). This CDR3 has 14 amino acids. This sample was taken from a study of monozygotic twins with inflammatory bowel disease. General study points: Healthy co-twins, by inverse Simpson, had higher TCRbeta diversity than their siblings with IBD.

V gene TRBV7-9 combines with J gene TRBJ1-1. This clonotype was sampled from a human donor with ulcerative colitis or Crohn's disease, or a healthy co-twin of an affected twin (not recorded which). The sample was blood. CDR3: CASSFSSDGTEAFF.